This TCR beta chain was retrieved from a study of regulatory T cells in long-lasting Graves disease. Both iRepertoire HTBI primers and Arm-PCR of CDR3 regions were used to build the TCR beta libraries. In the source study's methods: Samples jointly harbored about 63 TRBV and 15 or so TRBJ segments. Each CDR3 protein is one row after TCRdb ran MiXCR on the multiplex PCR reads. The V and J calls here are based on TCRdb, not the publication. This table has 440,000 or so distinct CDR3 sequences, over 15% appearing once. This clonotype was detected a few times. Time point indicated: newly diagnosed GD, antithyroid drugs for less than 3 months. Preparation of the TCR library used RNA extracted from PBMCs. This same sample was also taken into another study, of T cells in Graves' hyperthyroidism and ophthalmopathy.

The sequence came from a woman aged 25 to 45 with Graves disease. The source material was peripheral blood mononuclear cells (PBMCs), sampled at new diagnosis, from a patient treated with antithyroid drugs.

In nucleotides, the CDR3 is TGTGCCAGCAGTTACTTTTTCCTACGGGAAGCCAAAAACATTCAGTACTTC. Amino acids: CASSYFFLREAKNIQYF. This chain joins TRBV6-9 and TRBJ2-4, with D perhaps TRBD2 (5 bases). The CDR3 is made up of 17 amino acids. The germline V and J ends were trimmed by 3 bases and 0 bases, with 15 bases remaining between them. Germline V gene sequence: CDR1 MNHGY, CDR2 SVAAGI.